This T cell receptor (beta chain) is drawn from a study of blood T cell repertoires in COVID-19. Study information: T cells, B-cell-depleted T cells, or PBMCs provided the cDNA or gDNA that served as material.

Authors' analysis steps: From reference gene primer amplification, estimates of nucleated cell counts were derived. Clones were read by immunoSEQ multiplex PCR, and TCRdb kept only the in-frame ones, dropping some. Clone size and V and J calls were adopted from that table, with D and trimming inferred from the DNA. Here the sample spans over 130,000 clones, over 70% being singletons. V gave up 4 bases and J gave up 0 bases, with 21 bases separating them. Germline V CDR1 and CDR2: SGDLS, YYNGEE. This CDR3 has 18 residues. The rearrangement uses TRBV9 and TRBJ2-3; possible D gene TRBD2, 7 bases. The sequenced sample consisted of peripheral blood. The source of this sequence is a man between 60 and 75 years old with active or convalescent COVID-19. Here the CDR3 reads CASSPLSGRGGSTDTQYF. The CDR3 nucleotides are TGTGCCAGCAGCCCCCTAAGTGGGCGCGGGGGCAGCACAGATACGCAGTATTTT.